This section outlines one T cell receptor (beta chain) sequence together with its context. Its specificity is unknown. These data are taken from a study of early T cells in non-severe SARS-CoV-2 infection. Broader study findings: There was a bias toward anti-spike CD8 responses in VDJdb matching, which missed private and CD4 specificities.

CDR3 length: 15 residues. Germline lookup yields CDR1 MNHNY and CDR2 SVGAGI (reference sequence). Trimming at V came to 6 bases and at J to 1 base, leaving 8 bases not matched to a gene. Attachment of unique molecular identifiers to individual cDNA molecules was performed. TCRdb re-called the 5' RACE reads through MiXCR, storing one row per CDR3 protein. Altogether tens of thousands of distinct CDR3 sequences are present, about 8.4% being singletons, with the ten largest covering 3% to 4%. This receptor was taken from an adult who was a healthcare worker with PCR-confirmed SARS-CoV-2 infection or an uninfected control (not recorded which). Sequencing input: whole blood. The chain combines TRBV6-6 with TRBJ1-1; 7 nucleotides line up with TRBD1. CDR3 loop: CASRTLGTANTEAFF. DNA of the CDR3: TGTGCCAGCAGAACCCTCGGGACAGCGAACACTGAAGCTTTCTTT.